The 7 T cell receptor beta chains listed next were all sequenced from one sample in a study of shared clonotypes between healthy human individuals. Produced via immunoSEQ multiplex PCR; TCRdb's table is partial and in-frame only. The table includes fewer than 1 million clones, about 96% detected once. The naive CD8 subset, CD45RO-negative cells positively selected for CCR7, excluded terminally differentiated effector memory CD45RA+ cells. The sequenced material came from naive CD8+ T cells sorted from blood. Receptors originate from a man younger than 40 in good health.

This clone was recorded only once. V is TRBV28 and J is TRBJ2-7; D unresolved. Germline V CDR1 and CDR2: MDHEN, SYDVKM. V gave up 4 bases and J gave up 0 bases, with 4 bases separating them. The CDR3 has 12 residues. CDR3 region: CASSWVSYEQYF. CDR3 nucleotides: TGTGCCAGCAGTTGGGTCTCCTACGAGCAGTACTTC.

The V gene is TRBV7-6, the J gene TRBJ2-3; TRBD1 matches 10 bases. Per germline, CDR1 SGHVS and CDR2 FNYEAQ. V lost 3 bases, J lost 3 bases, and 6 bases stayed unmatched. This CDR3 is 16 amino acids long. The chain's CDR3 is CASSFERTGGTDTQYF. CDR3 bases: TGTGCCAGCAGCTTTGAGCGGACAGGGGGAACAGATACGCAGTATTTT.

The chain links TRBV7-9 to TRBJ2-3, with unresolved D. The CDR3 has 15 amino acids. Germline loops: CDR1 SEHNR, CDR2 FQNEAQ (reference sequence). V was trimmed by 4 bases and J by 2 bases, leaving 13 bases between them. The CDR3 spells CASSSRGVPTDTQYF. The CDR3 bases are TGTGCCAGCAGCTCGCGTGGGGTCCCCACAGATACGCAGTATTTT. The whole variable domain, filled in from reference TRBV7-9 and TRBJ2-3, reads DTGVSQNPRHKITKRGQNVTFRCDPISEHNRLYWYRQTLGQGPEFLTYFQNEAQLEKSRLLSDRFSAERPKGSFSTLEIQRTEQGDSAMYLCASSSRGVPTDTQYFGPGTRLTVL.

V usage is TRBV29-1 and J usage is TRBJ2-7; TRBD1 matches at 7 bases. The CDR3 loop spans 13 amino acids. After removal of 4 bases from V and 3 bases from J, the junction contained 6 bases not matched to a gene. Per the germline V gene, CDR1 is SQVTM and CDR2 is ANQGSEA. Here the CDR3 DNA reads TGCAGCGTTGTGAGGGGACAGTACTACGAGCAGTACTTC. This codes for CSVVRGQYYEQYF.

This clone was observed a single time. V and J are TRBV10-3 and TRBJ2-5, with D tentatively TRBD1 (6 bases). The ends were cut back, 6 bases at V and 1 base at J, with 12 bases in the middle. Per germline, CDR1 ENHRY and CDR2 SYGVKD. This CDR3 spans 14 amino acids. The CDR3 DNA follows: TGTGCCATCAGAGACGAGACAGGCCAAGAGACCCAGTACTTC. Translating gives CAIRDETGQETQYF.

The CDR3 DNA sequence: TGTGCCAGCAGTGATCGGTATCAGCCCCAGCATTTT. It encodes CASSDRYQPQHF. The rearrangement joins TRBV6-1 to TRBJ1-5; D is unclear. This CDR3 spans 12 amino acids. With 3 bases removed from V and 5 bases from J, the gap between germline ends came to 5 bases. Germline V gene sequence: CDR1 MNHNS, CDR2 SASEGT.

V usage is TRBV4-3 and J usage is TRBJ1-1, with 10 nucleotides matching TRBD1. The CDR3 loop spans 20 amino acids. The V and J ends lost 0 bases and 3 bases, in that order; junction bases with no gene match: 16. CDR1 and CDR2 from the germline V gene are LGHNA and YSLEER. In nucleotides, the CDR3 is TGCGCCAGCAGCCAAGATCTATGGTCCTCCGGACAGGGGGGGCACACTGAAGCTTTCTTT. Its protein is CASSQDLWSSGQGGHTEAFF.